The sequence of this T cell receptor (beta chain) was determined in a study of T cells in tuberculosis. Study as a whole: IGRA-negative adolescents, IGRA-positive adolescents with latent tuberculosis and adults with active tuberculosis formed this South African cohort.

Overall study results and limits: Smaller distances to GMM-specific TCRs suggested their expansion in active tuberculosis.

Specified time point: new active TB diagnosis, blood taken before or within 7 days of starting treatment. Each donor contributed 95,000 or so T cells on average, unsorted. The table came from immunoSEQ multiplex PCR; TCRdb's copy has only in-frame clones and leaves some out. The sample consists of approximately 31,000 clones, around 88% of them appearing once. V was pared by 2 bases and J by 5 bases, with 9 bases between. Germline assignment: CDR1 MRHNA and CDR2 SNTAGT. CDR3 length: 14 amino acids. Turning to this clone: Antigen unknown.

The sequences come from PBMCs, collected at tuberculosis diagnosis. The source of this sequence is an adult with tuberculosis. This sequence joins TRBV6-4 and TRBJ2-2, with D possibly TRBD2 on 6 matching bases. This CDR3 reads CASSDRGGTGELFF. For the CDR3, the DNA is TGTGCCAGCAGTGACAGGGGAGGAACCGGGGAGCTGTTTTTT.